The rows below give T cell receptor beta chains drawn from one sample of a study of cytomegalovirus exposure and HLA in healthy donors. Produced via immunoSEQ multiplex PCR; TCRdb's table is partial and in-frame only. The data show about 170,000 clones, with over 60% seen just once and 0.7% to 0.8% held by the top ten. The sequenced sample consisted of PBMCs. These receptors came from a female donor in good health and CMV-seronegative. The CDR3 runs from the conserved cysteine through the conserved F or W.

J,V,CDR3
TRBJ2-2,TRBV4-2,CASSQDYRSNTGELFF
TRBJ2-4,TRBV19,CASSQKLAGGPVIQYF
TRBJ2-5,TRBV7-9,CASSLEVRQETQYF
TRBJ2-7,TRBV7-8,CASSLGQTSSYEQYF
TRBJ2-2,TRBV6-5,CASRRTGGSGELFF
TRBJ1-3,TRBV9,CASSPTAGTGGNTIYF
TRBJ2-7,TRBV28,CASTGGNLGHYEQYF
TRBJ2-3,TRBV7-3,CASSLSGQEGDTQYF
TRBJ1-2,TRBV7-2,CASSLGQLGGYTF
TRBJ2-7,TRBV9,CASSVDPGWPYEQYF
TRBJ1-2,TRBV14,CASSLLGARNYGYTF
TRBJ2-1,TRBV6-5,CASSLSYYNEQFF
TRBJ2-6,TRBV27,CASSPSGANGLTF
TRBJ2-5,TRBV7-9,CASSTSLGETQYF
TRBJ1-2,TRBV5-1,CASSLGTGVINYGYTF
TRBJ1-1,TRBV5-1,CASSPDRALTEAFF
TRBJ2-7,TRBV19,CASSKGTGFEQYF
TRBJ2-7,TRBV6-5,CASRSDYSYEQYF
TRBJ1-2,TRBV19,CASSIRDTTGAWGYTF
TRBJ2-5,TRBV7-7,CASSPRGLAGGETQYF
TRBJ1-1,TRBV9,CASSTQTGSTEAFF
NA,TRBV28,CASSPSGRPYEQYF
TRBJ2-1,TRBV28,CASSRRGRAGRNEQFF
TRBJ1-5,TRBV28,CASSFTLWGGHQPQHF
TRBJ2-7,TRBV6-5,CASSYLARSNYEQYF
TRBJ2-7,TRBV6-1,CASTLTGSDYEQYF
TRBJ2-1,TRBV5-1,CASSLDGSGVHNEQFF
TRBJ2-7,TRBV5-1,CASSEQGYYEQYF
TRBJ1-1,TRBV5-1,CASSLGGREGTEAFF
TRBJ2-3,TRBV7-3,CASSPGLAGDTQYF
TRBJ1-4,TRBV30,CACQVKNEKLFF
TRBJ1-5,TRBV19,CASSVSTGTLYQPQHF
TRBJ1-6,TRBV19,CASMADRGPMMAPLHF
TRBJ2-3,TRBV18,CASSLDRVTDTQYF
TRBJ2-3,TRBV30,CAWSVLRDTQYF
TRBJ1-2,TRBV30,CAWSPEAFYGYTF
TRBJ2-6,TRBV19,CASSPAPAGNGANVLTF
TRBJ2-2,TRBV18,CASSWVQGANTGELFF